These 7 T cell receptor beta chains were all obtained from the same sample, sequenced in a study of regulatory T cells in long-lasting Graves disease. Specified time point: persistent/refractory GD, antithyroid drugs over 5 years with positive TRAb. The TCR library was made from RNA that had been extracted from PBMCs in TRIzol. Combining iRepertoire HTBI primers with Arm-PCR of CDR3 regions, the authors built TCR beta libraries. Via MiXCR, TCRdb re-called the multiplex PCR reads, giving one row per CDR3 protein. The sample carries over 300,000 distinct CDR3 sequences, 15% to 20% recorded once. Sequencing used peripheral blood mononuclear cells (PBMCs), obtained when the disease was refractory, from a patient treated with antithyroid drugs. The receptors originated from a female donor with Graves disease.

The chain joins TRBV3-1 to TRBJ1-3; tentatively, D is TRBD1 (6 bases). CDR1 and CDR2 (germline): LGHDT, YNNKEL (reference sequence). V shed 3 bases and J shed 4 bases, with 16 bases lying between them. The CDR3 has 16 residues. In nucleotides, the CDR3 is TGTGCCAGCAGCCACGAACAGGGTCGAGTGGGAAACACCATATATTTT. Encoded protein: CASSHEQGRVGNTIYF.

This chain links TRBV4-3 with TRBJ1-1; TRBD1 agrees at 8 bases. CDR1 and CDR2 (germline): LGHNA, YSLEER. The CDR3 is 15 amino acids. V trimming: 3 bases; J trimming: 2 bases; junction bases outside the gene matches: 5. The CDR3: CASSQAQGGNTEAFF. In DNA, the CDR3 is TGCGCCAGCAGCCAGGCACAGGGGGGAAACACTGAAGCTTTCTTT.

This clonotype has more than one count but fewer than ten. The chain carries TRBV9 and TRBJ2-7, with D perhaps matching TRBD2 (6 bases). The CDR3 is made up of 15 amino acids. CDR1 SGDLS and CDR2 YYNGEE come from the germline V gene. Trimming cost V 0 bases and J 2 bases, with 12 bases left between them. CDR3 in DNA: TGTGCCAGCAGCGTAGCGCCAGGAGGGGCCTACGAGCAGTACTTC. It yields the protein CASSVAPGGAYEQYF. The complete variable domain, with remaining parts taken from reference TRBV9 and TRBJ2-7, reads DSGVTQTPKHLITATGQRVTLRCSPRSGDLSVYWYQQSLDQGLQFLIQYYNGEERAKGNILERFSAQQFPDLHSELNLSSLELGDSALYFCASSVAPGGAYEQYFGPGTRLTVT.

Concerning this clonotype itself: Its ends do not fully match the called genes, so a read error is possible. The rearrangement links TRBV12-3 or TRBV12-4 to TRBJ2-5; D remains ambiguous. The CDR3 has 13 residues. CDR3 sequence (DNA): TGTGTCAGCAGTTTAGTCCGTGGAGAGACCCAGTACTTC. Its translation: CVSSLVRGETQYF.

A few counts support this clonotype. The chain has TRBV7-9 and TRBJ2-2; a possible D gene is TRBD2 (5 bases). The CDR3 is made up of 13 amino acids. V gave up 1 base and J gave up 10 bases, with 10 bases separating them. CDR1 is SEHNR and CDR2 is FQNEAQ in the germline V gene (reference sequence). The CDR3 DNA reads as TGTGCCAGCAGCTTAGGGACTCAAGCGGAGCTGTTTTTT. Translated: CASSLGTQAELFF. The full variable domain, in which reference TRBV7-9 and TRBJ2-2 provide the parts outside the CDR3, is DTGVSQNPRHKITKRGQNVTFRCDPISEHNRLYWYRQTLGQGPEFLTYFQNEAQLEKSRLLSDRFSAERPKGSFSTLEIQRTEQGDSAMYLCASSLGTQAELFFGEGSRLTVL.

To note about this clonotype: One end of the junction does not line up with germline, which may come from a read error. This chain connects TRBV12-5 to TRBJ2-7, with D perhaps assigned TRBD1 or TRBD2 (5 bases each). The J call may be wrong; the DNA end is better matched by TRBJ2-5. Germline lookup yields CDR1 LGHNT and CDR2 FRNRAP. The CDR3 consists of 14 residues. The CDR3: CASSLGRNQETQYF. CDR3 bases: TGTGCTAGTAGTTTGGGACGGAACCAAGAGACCCAGTACTTC.

With respect to this clonotype: A much larger clone differs from this one at a single base, so this may be a read error. This CDR3 reads CASSWGLPETQYF. CDR3 DNA sequence: TGTGCCAGCAGCTGGGGACTGCCAGAGACCCAGTACTTC. The chain employs TRBV7-2 and TRBJ2-5; tentative D call: TRBD2 (6 bases). V was shortened by 4 bases and J by 4 bases, with 10 bases between the two germline ends. CDR1 and CDR2 from the germline V gene are SGHTA and FQGNSA. This CDR3 spans 13 amino acids.